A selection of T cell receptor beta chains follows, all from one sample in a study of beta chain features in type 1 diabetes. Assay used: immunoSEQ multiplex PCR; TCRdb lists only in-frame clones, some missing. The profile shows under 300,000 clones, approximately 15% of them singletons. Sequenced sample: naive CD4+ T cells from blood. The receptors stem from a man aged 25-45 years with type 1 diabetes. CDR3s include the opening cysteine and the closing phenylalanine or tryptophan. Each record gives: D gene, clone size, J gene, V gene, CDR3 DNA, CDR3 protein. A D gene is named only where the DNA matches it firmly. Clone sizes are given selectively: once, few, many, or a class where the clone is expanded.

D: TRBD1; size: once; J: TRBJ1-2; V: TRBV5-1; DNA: TGCGCCAGCAGCTTGGATGGTCGACAGGGCACTGGCTACACCTTC; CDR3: CASSLDGRQGTGYTF
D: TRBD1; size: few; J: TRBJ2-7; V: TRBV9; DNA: TGTGCCAGCAGCCTCCGGGACAGGGTATCCGAGCAGTACTTC; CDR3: CASSLRDRVSEQYF
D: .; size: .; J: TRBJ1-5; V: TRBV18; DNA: TGTGCCAGCTCACCTGCGCGGGGGGAGTCTGAGCATTTT; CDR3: CASSPARGESEHF
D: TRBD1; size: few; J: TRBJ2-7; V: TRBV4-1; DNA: TGCGCCAGCAGCCAAGGACAGGGTGGGATCTCCTACGAGCAGTACTTC; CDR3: CASSQGQGGISYEQYF
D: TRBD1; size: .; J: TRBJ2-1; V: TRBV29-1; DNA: TGCAGCGTTGAAGATATGGTGGACAGGGGCGGAAGGGGTGAGCAGTTCTTC; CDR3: CSVEDMVDRGGRGEQFF
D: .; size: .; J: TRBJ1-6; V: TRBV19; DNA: TGTGCCAGTAGTATAGATCCCGCCTATAATTCACCCCTCCACTTT; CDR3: CASSIDPAYNSPLHF
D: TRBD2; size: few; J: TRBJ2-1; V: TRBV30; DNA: TGTGCCTGGAGTCCCGGGACTAGCGGGGAGCAGTTCTTC; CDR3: CAWSPGTSGEQFF
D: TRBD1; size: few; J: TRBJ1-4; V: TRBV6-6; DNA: TGTGCCAGCAGTTACTACGGGACAGGGTCGGAAAAACTGTTTTTT; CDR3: CASSYYGTGSEKLFF
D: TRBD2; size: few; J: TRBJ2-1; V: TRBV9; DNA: TGTGCCAGCGGTGAGACTAGCGGGAGAGATGAGCAGTTCTTC; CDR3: CASGETSGRDEQFF
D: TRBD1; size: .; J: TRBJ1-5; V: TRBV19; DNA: TGTGCCAGTAGTCGGACAGGAAGCAATCAGCCCCAGCATTTT; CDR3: CASSRTGSNQPQHF
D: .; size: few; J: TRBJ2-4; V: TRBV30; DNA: TGTGCCTGGGCTTCTCCAGGGAAAAACATTCAGTACTTC; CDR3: CAWASPGKNIQYF
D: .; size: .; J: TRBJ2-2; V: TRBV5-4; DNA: TGTGCCAGCAGCTTGGCAAGGGGTAACACCGGGGAGCTGTTTTTT; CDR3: CASSLARGNTGELFF
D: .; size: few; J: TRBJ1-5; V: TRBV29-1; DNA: TGCAGCGTGGGAGGCGGGGAAGGCAATCAGCCCCAGCATTTT; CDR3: CSVGGGEGNQPQHF
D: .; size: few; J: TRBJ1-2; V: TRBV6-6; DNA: TGTGCCAGCCGACCGGGACAAGATAACTATGGCTACACCTTC; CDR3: CASRPGQDNYGYTF
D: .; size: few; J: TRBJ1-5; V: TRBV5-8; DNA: TGTGCCAGCAGCTTATGGACAAATAGCAATCAGCCCCAGCATTTT; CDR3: CASSLWTNSNQPQHF
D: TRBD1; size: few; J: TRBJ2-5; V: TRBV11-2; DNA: TGTGCCAGCAGCACAGACGTCTGGGACAGGGGAATAGAGACCCAGTACTTC; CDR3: CASSTDVWDRGIETQYF
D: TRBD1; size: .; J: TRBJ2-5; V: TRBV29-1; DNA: TGCAGCGTTGGACAGGGAAAGACCCAGTACTTC; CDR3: CSVGQGKTQYF
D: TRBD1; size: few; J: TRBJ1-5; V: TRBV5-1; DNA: TGCGCCAGCAGCAAGGACAGGGGTCAGCCCCAGCATTTT; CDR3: CASSKDRGQPQHF
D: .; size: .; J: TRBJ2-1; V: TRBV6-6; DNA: TGTGCCAGCAGTCGTAGAGACAATGAGCAGTTCTTC; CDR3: CASSRRDNEQFF
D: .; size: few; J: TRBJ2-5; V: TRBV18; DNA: TGTGCCAGCTCACCAGAGTCTAGCGAAGAGACCCAGTACTTC; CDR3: CASSPESSEETQYF
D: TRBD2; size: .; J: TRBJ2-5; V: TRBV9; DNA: TGTGCCAGCAGCGTATATAAGAGCAGCGGGGGGCAAGAGACCCAGTACTTC; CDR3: CASSVYKSSGGQETQYF
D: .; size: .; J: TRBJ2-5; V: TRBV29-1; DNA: TGCAGCGTTGAAGATCTGGCAGGGCGGGAGACCCAGTACTTC; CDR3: CSVEDLAGRETQYF
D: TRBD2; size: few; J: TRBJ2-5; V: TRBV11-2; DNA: TGTGCCAGCAGCTTAGAGGGGAGGGTCGGGGTGGGGGAGACCCAGTACTTC; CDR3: CASSLEGRVGVGETQYF
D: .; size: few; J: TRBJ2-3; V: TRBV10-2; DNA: TGCGCCAGCAGTGAACAAGATACGCAGTATTTT; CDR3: CASSEQDTQYF
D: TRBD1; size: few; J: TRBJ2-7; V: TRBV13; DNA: TGTGCCAGCAGTCTCCGGGACAGGGGGATATACGAGCAGTACTTC; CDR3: CASSLRDRGIYEQYF
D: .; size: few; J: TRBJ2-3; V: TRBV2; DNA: TGTGCCAGCAGTGACCCGACAGGAGACACAGATACGCAGTATTTT; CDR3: CASSDPTGDTDTQYF
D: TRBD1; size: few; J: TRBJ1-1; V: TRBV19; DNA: TGTGCCAGTAGTTCCCGGACAGGCGCTAAGAACACTGAAGCTTTCTTT; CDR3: CASSSRTGAKNTEAFF
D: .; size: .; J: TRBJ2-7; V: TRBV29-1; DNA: TGCAGCGTTGCCAGGGCGAGCTCCTACGAGCAGTACTTC; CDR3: CSVARASSYEQYF
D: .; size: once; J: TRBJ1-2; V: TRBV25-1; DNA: TGTGCCAGCAGTGAAAGCGGGACACCTTCCTATGGCTACACCTTC; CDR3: CASSESGTPSYGYTF
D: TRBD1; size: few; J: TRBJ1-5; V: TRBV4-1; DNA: TGCGCCAGCAGCCAATGGCCGTGGACAGGGTCCAATCAGCCCCAGCATTTT; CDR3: CASSQWPWTGSNQPQHF
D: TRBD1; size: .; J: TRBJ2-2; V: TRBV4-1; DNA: TGCGCCAGCAGCCAAGCCGGACAGGGCAGCGGGGAGCTGTTTTTT; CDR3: CASSQAGQGSGELFF
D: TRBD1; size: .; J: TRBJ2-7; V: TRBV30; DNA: TGTGCCTGGAGCGAGGACAGGGGCTACGAGCAGTACTTC; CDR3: CAWSEDRGYEQYF
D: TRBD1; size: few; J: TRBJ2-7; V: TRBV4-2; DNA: TGTGCCAGCAGCCAACACACCCCTGTAACGGCCGGGACAGGGGCCTACGAGCAGTACTTC; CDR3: CASSQHTPVTAGTGAYEQYF
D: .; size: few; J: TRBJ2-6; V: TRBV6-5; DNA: TGTGCCAGCAGTTTCGGTTTTGGTGGGGCCAACGTCCTGACTTTC; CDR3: CASSFGFGGANVLTF
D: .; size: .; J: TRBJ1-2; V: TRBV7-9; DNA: TGTGCCAGCAGCTTAGTACAGGGCGACTATGGCTACACCTTC; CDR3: CASSLVQGDYGYTF
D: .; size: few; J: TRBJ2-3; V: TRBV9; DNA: TGTGCCAGCAGCCCCTCCGGGGACACAGATACGCAGTATTTT; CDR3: CASSPSGDTDTQYF
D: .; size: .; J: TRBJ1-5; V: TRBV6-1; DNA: TGTGCCAGCAGTGAAGCGTTAGGGGTTAGTCAGCCCCAGCATTTT; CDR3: CASSEALGVSQPQHF
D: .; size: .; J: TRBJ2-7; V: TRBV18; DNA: TGTGCCAGCTCACCCGACACCTACGAGCAGTACTTC; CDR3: CASSPDTYEQYF
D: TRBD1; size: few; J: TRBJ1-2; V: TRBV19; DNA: TGTGCCAGTACTACGGGGGACAGTTCTAACTATGGCTACACCTTC; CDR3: CASTTGDSSNYGYTF
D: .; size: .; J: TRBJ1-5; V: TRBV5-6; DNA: TGTGCCAGCAGCTTGGCCGGTTACAATCAGCCCCAGCATTTT; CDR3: CASSLAGYNQPQHF
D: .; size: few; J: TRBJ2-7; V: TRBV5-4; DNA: TGTGCCAGCAGCCACCGGGACTCGTACGAGCAGTACTTC; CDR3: CASSHRDSYEQYF
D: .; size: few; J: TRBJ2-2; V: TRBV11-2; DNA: TGTGCCAGCACCCAGGGTGGGGGGGGCGAGGAGCTGTTTTTT; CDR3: CASTQGGGGEELFF
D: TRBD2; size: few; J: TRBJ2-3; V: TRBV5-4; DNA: TGTGCCAGCAGCCCCGGACTAGCGGGCACAGATACGCAGTATTTT; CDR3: CASSPGLAGTDTQYF
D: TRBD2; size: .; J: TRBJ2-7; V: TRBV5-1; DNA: TGCGCCAGCAGCTTACCAGCTAGCGGGAGGTCCGAGCAGTACTTC; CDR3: CASSLPASGRSEQYF
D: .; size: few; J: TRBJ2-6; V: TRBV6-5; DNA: TGTGCCAGCAGTTACCAAAACTCTGGGGCCAACGTCCTGACTTTC; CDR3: CASSYQNSGANVLTF
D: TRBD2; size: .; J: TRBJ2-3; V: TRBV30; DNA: TGTGCCTGGAGTTCTTCCAGCGGGAGGGCAGATACGCAGTATTTT; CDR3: CAWSSSSGRADTQYF
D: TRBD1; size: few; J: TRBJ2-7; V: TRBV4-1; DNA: TGCGCCAGCAGCCGACCGACAGGGACCTACGAGCAGTACTTC; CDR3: CASSRPTGTYEQYF
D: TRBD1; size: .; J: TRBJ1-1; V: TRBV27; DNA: TGTGCCAGCAGTTTCGGGACAGGGGGAACTGAAGCTTTCTTT; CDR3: CASSFGTGGTEAFF
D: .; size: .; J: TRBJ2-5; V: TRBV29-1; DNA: TGCAGCGTTGTACAGCTCCAAGAGACCCAGTACTTC; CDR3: CSVVQLQETQYF
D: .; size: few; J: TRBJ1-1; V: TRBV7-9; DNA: TGTGCCAGCAGCTCCGGACAGTGGACTGAAGCTTTCTTT; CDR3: CASSSGQWTEAFF
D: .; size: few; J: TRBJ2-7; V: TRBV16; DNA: TGTGCCAGCAGCCAGCAAACAGGTTACGAGCAGTACTTC; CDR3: CASSQQTGYEQYF
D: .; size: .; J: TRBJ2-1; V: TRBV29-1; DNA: TGCAGCGTGGCCCCCGGAGTCAGGGGAAATGAGCAGTTCTTC; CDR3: CSVAPGVRGNEQFF
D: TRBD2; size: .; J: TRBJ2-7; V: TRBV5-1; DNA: TGCGCCAGCAGCAGGGGACTAGTCTCCTACGAGCAGTACTTC; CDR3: CASSRGLVSYEQYF
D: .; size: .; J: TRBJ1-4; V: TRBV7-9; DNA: TGTGCCAGCAGCCCGGGGGAAAAACTGTTTTTT; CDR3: CASSPGEKLFF
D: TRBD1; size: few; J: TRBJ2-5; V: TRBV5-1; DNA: TGCGCCAGCAGCTCGGGACAGGGAGAGACCCAGTACTTC; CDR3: CASSSGQGETQYF
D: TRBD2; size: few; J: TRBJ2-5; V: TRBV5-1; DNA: TGCGCCAGCAGCCCCGGGACTAGCAAAGAGACCCAGTACTTC; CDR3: CASSPGTSKETQYF
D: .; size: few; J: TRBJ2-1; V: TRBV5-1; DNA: TGCGCCAGCAGCTTGGACCGGCCTCACGGGAACAATGAGCAGTTCTTC; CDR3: CASSLDRPHGNNEQFF
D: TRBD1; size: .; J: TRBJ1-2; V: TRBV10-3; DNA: TGTGCCATCACCCGGGACAGGGAAGCTAACTATGGCTACACCTTC; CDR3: CAITRDREANYGYTF
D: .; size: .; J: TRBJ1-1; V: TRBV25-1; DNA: TGTGCCAGCAGTGAATGGGGCCCGAACACTGAAGCTTTCTTT; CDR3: CASSEWGPNTEAFF